This T cell receptor beta chain emerged from a study of T cell responses to AZD1222 COVID-19 vaccine. Regarding the study as a whole: The donor cohort was predominantly white British with a female majority, and clonal diversity may have been underestimated.

To note about this clone: What it binds is unknown.

Profiling relied on immunoSEQ multiplex PCR, and the TCRdb table lists in-frame clones only, not all of them. Of approximately 160,000 clones in the sample, approximately 90% are singletons; the top ten hold 2.6%. Germline CDR1 and CDR2: MNHEY and SMNVEV (reference sequence). Trimming shortened V by 2 bases and J by 0 bases, and 5 bases separated the two germline ends. This CDR3 comprises 14 residues. The input for sequencing was peripheral blood, taken on day 0 of AZD1222 vaccination. This chain joins TRBV27 and TRBJ1-5; unclear D gene. The receptor was isolated from an adult in good health. The CDR3 DNA sequence: TGTGCCAGCAGTTTAGGGTCTAGCAATCAGCCCCAGCATTTT. Encoded protein: CASSLGSSNQPQHF.